The source of this T cell receptor beta chain is a study of T cell responses to AZD1222 COVID-19 vaccine. The repertoire was sequenced with immunoSEQ multiplex PCR; TCRdb's copy has only in-frame clones and lacks some. This table holds roughly 100,000 clones, 86% found once. The CDR3 contains 16 residues. CDR1 is SGHRS and CDR2 is YFSETQ in the germline V gene. V was trimmed by 2 bases and J by 0 bases, leaving 12 bases between them. This receptor was taken from an adult in good health. The rearrangement links TRBV5-1 to TRBJ1-3; the D is unclear. The sequencing used peripheral blood, collected on day 0 of AZD1222 vaccination. The CDR3 DNA reads as TGCGCCAGCAGCTTCGGTCAGCTAAGCTCTGGAAACACCATATATTTT. The encoded protein is CASSFGQLSSGNTIYF.